This TCR beta chain was captured by sequencing in a study of identical twins. Regarding the study as a whole: The authors noted that invariant MAIT and iNKT cells could partly confound zero-insertion analyses.

The V segment lost 5 bases and the J segment 7 bases; nucleotides outside the gene matches: 6. The CDR3 runs 14 residues. Ten or more counts support this clonotype. Its specificity is unknown. TCRdb itself ran the 5' RACE reads through MiXCR, one entry per CDR3 protein. This sample has roughly 630,000 distinct CDR3 sequences, with under 8.5% found just once. The same data also went into a second study, on yellow fever vaccine responses in identical twins.

Sample: PBMCs. The chain links TRBV12-3 or TRBV12-4 to TRBJ2-2; TRBD2 matches 8 bases. This receptor was obtained from a young woman in good health. The CDR3 reads CASSPGGVVGELFF. The CDR3 nucleotides read TGTGCCAGCAGTCCCGGGGGGGTAGTCGGGGAGCTGTTTTTT.